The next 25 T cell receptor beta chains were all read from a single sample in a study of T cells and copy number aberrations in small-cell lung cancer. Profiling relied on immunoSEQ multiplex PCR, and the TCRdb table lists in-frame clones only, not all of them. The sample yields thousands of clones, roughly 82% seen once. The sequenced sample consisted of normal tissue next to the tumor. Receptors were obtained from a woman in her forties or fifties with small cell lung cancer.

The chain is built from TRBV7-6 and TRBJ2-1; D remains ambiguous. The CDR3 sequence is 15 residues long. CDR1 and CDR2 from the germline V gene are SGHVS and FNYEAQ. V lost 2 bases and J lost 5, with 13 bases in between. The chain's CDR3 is CASSLTVTGDNEQFF. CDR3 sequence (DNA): TGTGCCAGCAGCTTAACCGTTACGGGTGACAATGAGCAGTTCTTC.

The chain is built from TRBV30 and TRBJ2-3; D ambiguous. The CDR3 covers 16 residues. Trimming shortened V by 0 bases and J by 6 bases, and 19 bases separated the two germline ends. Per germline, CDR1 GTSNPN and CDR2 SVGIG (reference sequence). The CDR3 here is CAWSVGPSDLMDTQYF. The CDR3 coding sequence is TGTGCCTGGAGTGTCGGGCCGTCGGATCTTATGGATACGCAGTATTTT.

This chain's CDR3 is CSARNNEQFF. The CDR3 coding sequence is TGCAGTGCTCGAAACAATGAGCAGTTCTTC. The chain uses TRBV20-1 and TRBJ2-1; no clear D gene. V lost 5 bases and J 5 bases, leaving 4 bases between the germline ends. This CDR3 spans 10 amino acids. The germline V gene encodes CDR1 DFQATT and CDR2 SNEGSKA (reference sequence).

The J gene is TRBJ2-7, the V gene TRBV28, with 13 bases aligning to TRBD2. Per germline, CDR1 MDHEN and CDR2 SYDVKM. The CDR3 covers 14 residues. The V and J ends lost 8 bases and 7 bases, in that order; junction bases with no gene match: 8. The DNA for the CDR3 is TGTGCCAGCCAAACTAGCGGGAGGGCGTTAGAGCAGTACTTC. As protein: CASQTSGRALEQYF. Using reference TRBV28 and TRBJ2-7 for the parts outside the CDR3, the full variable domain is DVKVTQSSRYLVKRTGEKVFLECVQDMDHENMFWYRQDPGLGLRLIYFSYDVKMKEKGDIPEGYSVSREKKERFSLILESASTNQTSMYLCASQTSGRALEQYFGPGTRLTVT.

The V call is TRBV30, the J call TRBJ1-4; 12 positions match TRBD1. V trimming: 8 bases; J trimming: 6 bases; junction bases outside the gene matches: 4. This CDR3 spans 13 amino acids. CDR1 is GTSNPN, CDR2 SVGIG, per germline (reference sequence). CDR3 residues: CAGGTGGYEKLFF. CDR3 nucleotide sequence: TGTGCCGGAGGGACAGGGGGCTATGAAAAACTGTTTTTT.

CDR3 residues: CASSLDGARPYF. The CDR3 DNA sequence: TGTGCCAGCTCACTAGATGGGGCGCGGCCGTACTTC. The chain couples TRBV18 to TRBJ2-5; D may be TRBD1 (5 bases). The CDR3 covers 12 residues. Germline V CDR1 and CDR2: KGHSH, LQKENI. The V and J ends lost 4 bases and 13 bases respectively, with 16 bases between them.

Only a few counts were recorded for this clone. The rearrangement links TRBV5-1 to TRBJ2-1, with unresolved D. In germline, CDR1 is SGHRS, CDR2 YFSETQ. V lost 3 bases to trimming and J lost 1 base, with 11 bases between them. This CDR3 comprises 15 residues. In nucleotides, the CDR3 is TGCGCCAGCAGCTATGACACTAATTCCTACAATGAGCAGTTCTTC. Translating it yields CASSYDTNSYNEQFF.

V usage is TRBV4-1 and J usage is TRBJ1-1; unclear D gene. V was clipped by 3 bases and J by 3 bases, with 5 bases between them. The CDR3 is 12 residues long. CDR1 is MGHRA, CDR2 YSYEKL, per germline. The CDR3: CASSHAYTEAFF. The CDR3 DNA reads TGCGCCAGCAGCCACGCTTACACTGAAGCTTTCTTT.

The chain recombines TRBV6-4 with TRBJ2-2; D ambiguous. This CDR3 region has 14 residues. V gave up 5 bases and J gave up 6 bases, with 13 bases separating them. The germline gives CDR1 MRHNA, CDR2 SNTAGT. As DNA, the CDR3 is TGTGCCAGCAGTAACCTAGTTGGTGCCGGGGAGCTGTTTTTT. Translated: CASSNLVGAGELFF.

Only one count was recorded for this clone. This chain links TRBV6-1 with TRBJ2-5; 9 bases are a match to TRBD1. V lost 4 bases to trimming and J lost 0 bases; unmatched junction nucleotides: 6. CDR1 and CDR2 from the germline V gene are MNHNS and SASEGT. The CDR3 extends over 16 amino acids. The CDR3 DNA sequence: TGTGCCAGCAGTGGAAGACAGGGGGTGGACCAAGAGACCCAGTACTTC. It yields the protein CASSGRQGVDQETQYF.

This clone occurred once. Written as DNA, the CDR3 is TGCGCCAGCAGCTTGACAGGTCAGGATGTCGAAAAACTGTTTTTT. The encoded protein is CASSLTGQDVEKLFF. J is TRBJ1-4 and V is TRBV5-1, with a weak D call TRBD1 (5 bases). The CDR3 has 15 residues. Per the germline V gene, CDR1 is SGHRS and CDR2 is YFSETQ. V lost 1 base and J 8 bases, leaving 15 bases between the germline ends.

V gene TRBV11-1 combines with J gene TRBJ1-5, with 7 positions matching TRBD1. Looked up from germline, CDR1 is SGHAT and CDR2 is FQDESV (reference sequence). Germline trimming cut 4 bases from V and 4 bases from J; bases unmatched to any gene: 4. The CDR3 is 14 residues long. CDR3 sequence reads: CASSSSGGNQPQHF. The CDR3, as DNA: TGTGCCAGCAGCTCCTCAGGGGGGAATCAGCCCCAGCATTTT.

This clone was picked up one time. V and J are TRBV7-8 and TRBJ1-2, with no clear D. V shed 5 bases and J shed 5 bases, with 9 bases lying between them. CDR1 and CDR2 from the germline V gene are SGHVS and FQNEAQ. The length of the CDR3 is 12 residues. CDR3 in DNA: TGTGCCAGCAGCCTCGGGAAATATGGCTACACCTTC. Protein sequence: CASSLGKYGYTF.

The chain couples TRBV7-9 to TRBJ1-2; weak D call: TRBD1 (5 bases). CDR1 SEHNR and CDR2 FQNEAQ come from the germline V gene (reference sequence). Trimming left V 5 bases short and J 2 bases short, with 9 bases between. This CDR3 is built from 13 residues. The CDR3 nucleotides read TGTGCCAGCAGCCGGGAGGGGAACTATGGCTACACCTTC. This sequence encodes CASSREGNYGYTF.

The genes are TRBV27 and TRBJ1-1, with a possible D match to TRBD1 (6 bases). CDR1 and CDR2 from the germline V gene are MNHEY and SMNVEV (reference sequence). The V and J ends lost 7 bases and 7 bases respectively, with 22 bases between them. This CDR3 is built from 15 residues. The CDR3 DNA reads TGTGCCAGCACGGGTTCGGTAAGGGGGGGCGTTGAAGCTTTCTTT. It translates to CASTGSVRGGVEAFF.

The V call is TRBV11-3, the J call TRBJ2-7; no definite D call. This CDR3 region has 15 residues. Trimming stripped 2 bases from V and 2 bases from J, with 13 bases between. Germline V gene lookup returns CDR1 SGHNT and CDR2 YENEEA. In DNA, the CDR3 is TGTGCCAGCAGCTTACTGGCAGTAAACACCTACGAGCAGTACTTC. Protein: CASSLLAVNTYEQYF.

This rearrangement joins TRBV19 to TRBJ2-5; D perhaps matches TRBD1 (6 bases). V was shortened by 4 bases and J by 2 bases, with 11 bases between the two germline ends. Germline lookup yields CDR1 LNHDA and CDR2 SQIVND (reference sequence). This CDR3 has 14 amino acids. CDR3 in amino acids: CASSTGQQQETQYF. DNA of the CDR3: TGTGCCAGTAGTACCGGACAGCAGCAAGAGACCCAGTACTTC.

This chain's CDR3 is CASSHTSGRGHNEQFF. The CDR3 DNA follows: TGCGCCAGCAGCCACACTAGCGGGAGAGGCCACAATGAGCAGTTCTTC. The V gene is TRBV4-1, the J gene TRBJ2-1; 11 bases are a match to TRBD2. J lost 5 bases, V lost 3 bases, and 6 bases had no gene match. Germline V lookup: CDR1 MGHRA, CDR2 YSYEKL. CDR3 length equals 16 residues.

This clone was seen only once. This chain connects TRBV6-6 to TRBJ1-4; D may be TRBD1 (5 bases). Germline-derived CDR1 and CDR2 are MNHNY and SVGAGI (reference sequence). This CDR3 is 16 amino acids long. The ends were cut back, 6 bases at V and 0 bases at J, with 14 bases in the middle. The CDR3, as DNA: TGTGCCAGCAGCTTCAAATCAGGGTCAACTAATGAAAAACTGTTTTTT. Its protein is CASSFKSGSTNEKLFF.

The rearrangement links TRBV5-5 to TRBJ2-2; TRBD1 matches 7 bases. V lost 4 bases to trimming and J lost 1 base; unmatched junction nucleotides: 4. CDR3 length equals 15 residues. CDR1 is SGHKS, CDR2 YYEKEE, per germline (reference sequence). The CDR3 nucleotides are TGTGCCAGCAGCCTAACAGGGGTGAACACCGGGGAGCTGTTTTTT. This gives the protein CASSLTGVNTGELFF.

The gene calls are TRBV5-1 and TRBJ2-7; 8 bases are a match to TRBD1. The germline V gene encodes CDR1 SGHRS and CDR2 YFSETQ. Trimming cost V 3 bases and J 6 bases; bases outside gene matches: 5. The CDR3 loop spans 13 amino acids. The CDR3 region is CASSYDTGGEQYF. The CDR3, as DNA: TGCGCCAGCAGCTACGACACAGGGGGCGAGCAGTACTTC.

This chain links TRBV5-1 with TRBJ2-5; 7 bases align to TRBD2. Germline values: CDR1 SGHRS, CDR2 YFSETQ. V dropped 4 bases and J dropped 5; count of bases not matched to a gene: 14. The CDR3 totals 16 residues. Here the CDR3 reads CASSIPRDYPTETQYF. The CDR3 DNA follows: TGCGCCAGCAGCATACCTCGGGACTACCCAACTGAGACCCAGTACTTC.

CDR3 protein: CSVSVGGSTYEQYF. The CDR3, as DNA: TGCAGCGTTTCGGTGGGAGGGTCTACCTACGAGCAGTACTTC. The chain has TRBV29-1 and TRBJ2-7; 7 nucleotides agree with TRBD2. The CDR3 has 14 amino acids. Germline V CDR1 and CDR2: SQVTM, ANQGSEA. V gave up 5 bases and J gave up 2 bases; unmatched junction bases: 9.

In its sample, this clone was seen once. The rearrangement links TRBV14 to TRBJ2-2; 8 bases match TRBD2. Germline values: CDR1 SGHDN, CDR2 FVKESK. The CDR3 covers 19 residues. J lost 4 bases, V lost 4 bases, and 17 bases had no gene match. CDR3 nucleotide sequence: TGTGCCAGCAGCCCAAGAGCGACGAGCGGGAGATTCGGCACCGGGGAGCTGTTTTTT. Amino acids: CASSPRATSGRFGTGELFF.

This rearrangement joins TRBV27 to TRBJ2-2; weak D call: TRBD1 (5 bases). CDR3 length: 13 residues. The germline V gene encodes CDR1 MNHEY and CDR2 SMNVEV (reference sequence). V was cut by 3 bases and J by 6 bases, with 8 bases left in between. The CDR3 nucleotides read TGTGCCAGCAGTTTTAGGGGTGCCGGGGAGCTGTTTTTT. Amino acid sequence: CASSFRGAGELFF.